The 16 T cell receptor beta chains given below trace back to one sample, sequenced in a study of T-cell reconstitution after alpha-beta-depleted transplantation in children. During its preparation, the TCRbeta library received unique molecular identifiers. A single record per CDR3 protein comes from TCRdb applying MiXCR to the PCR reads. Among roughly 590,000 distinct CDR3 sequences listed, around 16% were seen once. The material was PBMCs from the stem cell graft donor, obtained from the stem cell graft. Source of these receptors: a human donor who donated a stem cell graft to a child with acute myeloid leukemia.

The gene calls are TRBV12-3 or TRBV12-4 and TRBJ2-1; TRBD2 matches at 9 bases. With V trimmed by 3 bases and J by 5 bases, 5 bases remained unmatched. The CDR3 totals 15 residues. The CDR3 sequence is CASSLAGGPDNEQFF. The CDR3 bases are TGTGCCAGCAGTTTGGCGGGGGGGCCGGACAATGAGCAGTTCTTC.

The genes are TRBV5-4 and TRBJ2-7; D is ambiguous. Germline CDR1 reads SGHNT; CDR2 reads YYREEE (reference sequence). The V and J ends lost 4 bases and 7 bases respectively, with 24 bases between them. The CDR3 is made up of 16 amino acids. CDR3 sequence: CASSLISGRALWEQYV. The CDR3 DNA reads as TGTGCCAGCAGCCTTATATCGGGTCGTGCGCTTTGGGAGCAGTACGTC.

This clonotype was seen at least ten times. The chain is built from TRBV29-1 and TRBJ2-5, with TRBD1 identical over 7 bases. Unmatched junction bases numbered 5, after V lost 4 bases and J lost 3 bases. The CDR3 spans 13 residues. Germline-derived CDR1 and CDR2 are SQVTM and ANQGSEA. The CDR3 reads CSVVVTGKETQYF. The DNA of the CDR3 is TGCAGCGTTGTTGTGACAGGGAAAGAGACCCAGTACTTC.

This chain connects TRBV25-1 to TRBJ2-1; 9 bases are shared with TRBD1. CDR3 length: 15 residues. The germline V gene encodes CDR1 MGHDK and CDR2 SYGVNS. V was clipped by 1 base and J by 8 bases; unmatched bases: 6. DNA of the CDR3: TGTGCCAGCAGTGAATCCGGGACAGGGCATTATGAGCAGTTCTTC. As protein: CASSESGTGHYEQFF. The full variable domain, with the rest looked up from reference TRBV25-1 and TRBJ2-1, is EADIYQTPRYLVIGTGKKITLECSQTMGHDKMYWYQQDPGMELHLIHYSYGVNSTEKGDLSSESTVSRIRTEHFPLTLESARPSHTSQYLCASSESGTGHYEQFFGPGTRLTVL.

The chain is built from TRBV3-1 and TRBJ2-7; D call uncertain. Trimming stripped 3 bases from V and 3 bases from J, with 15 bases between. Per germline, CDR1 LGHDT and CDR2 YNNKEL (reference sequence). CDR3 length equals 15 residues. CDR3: CASSQTYSQRYEQYF. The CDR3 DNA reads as TGTGCCAGCAGCCAGACCTATAGCCAACGCTACGAGCAGTACTTC.

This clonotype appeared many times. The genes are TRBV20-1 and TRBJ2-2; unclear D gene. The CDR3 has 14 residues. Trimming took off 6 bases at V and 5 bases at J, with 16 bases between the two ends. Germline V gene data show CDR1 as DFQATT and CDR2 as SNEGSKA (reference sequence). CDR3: CSARNPTGTGELFF. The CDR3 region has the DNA TGCAGTGCCCGAAACCCGACCGGAACCGGGGAGCTGTTTTTT.

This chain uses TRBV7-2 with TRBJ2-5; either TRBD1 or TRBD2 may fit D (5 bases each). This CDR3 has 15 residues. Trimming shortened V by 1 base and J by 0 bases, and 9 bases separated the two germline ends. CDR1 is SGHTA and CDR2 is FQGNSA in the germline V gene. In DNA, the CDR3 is TGTGCCAGCAGCTTAGATCCGGGACACCAAGAGACCCAGTACTTC. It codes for CASSLDPGHQETQYF. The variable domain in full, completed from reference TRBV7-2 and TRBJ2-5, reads GAGVSQSPSNKVTEKGKDVELRCDPISGHTALYWYRQSLGQGLEFLIYFQGNSAPDKSGLPSDRFSAERTGGSVSTLTIQRTQQEDSAVYLCASSLDPGHQETQYFGPGTRLLVL.

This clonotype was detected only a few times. The CDR3 spells CASRKQGAHGYTF. CDR3 sequence (DNA): TGTGCCAGCAGGAAACAGGGGGCCCATGGCTACACCTTC. V gene TRBV28 combines with J gene TRBJ1-2; TRBD1 matches 9 bases. The CDR3 totals 13 residues. Germline V CDR1 and CDR2: MDHEN, SYDVKM. With 6 bases clipped from V and 6 bases from J, the junction kept 5 bases outside the gene matches.

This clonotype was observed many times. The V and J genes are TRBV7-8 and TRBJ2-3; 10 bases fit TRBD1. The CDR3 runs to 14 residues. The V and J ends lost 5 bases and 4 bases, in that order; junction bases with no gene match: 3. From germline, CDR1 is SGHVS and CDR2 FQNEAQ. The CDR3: CASSLGTGADTQYF. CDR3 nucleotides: TGTGCCAGCAGCCTGGGGACAGGGGCAGATACGCAGTATTTT.

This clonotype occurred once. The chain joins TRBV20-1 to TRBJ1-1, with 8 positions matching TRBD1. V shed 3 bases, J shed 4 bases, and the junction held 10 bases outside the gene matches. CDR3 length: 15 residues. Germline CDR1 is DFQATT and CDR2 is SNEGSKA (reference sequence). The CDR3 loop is CSARAQGASATEAFF. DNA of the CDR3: TGCAGTGCTAGGGCTCAGGGGGCGTCAGCCACTGAAGCTTTCTTT.

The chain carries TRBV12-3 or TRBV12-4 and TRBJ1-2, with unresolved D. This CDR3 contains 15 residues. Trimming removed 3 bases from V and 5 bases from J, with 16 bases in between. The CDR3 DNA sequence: TGTGCCAGCAGTTTTCTTCCCCCGGGGTCGTATGGCTACACCTTC. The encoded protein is CASSFLPPGSYGYTF.

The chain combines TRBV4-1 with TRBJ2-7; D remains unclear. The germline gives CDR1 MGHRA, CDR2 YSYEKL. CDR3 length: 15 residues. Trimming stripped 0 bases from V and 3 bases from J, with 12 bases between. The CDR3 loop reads CASSQDHGGFYEQYF. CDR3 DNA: TGCGCCAGCAGCCAAGATCACGGCGGCTTCTACGAGCAGTACTTC.

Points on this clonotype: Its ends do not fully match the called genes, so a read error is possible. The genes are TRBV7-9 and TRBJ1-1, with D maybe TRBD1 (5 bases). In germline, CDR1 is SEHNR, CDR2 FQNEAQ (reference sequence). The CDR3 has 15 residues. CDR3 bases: TGTGCCAGCAGCCCCCCGCGGGGGGAGGACACTGAAGCTTACTTT. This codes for CASSPPRGEDTEAYF.

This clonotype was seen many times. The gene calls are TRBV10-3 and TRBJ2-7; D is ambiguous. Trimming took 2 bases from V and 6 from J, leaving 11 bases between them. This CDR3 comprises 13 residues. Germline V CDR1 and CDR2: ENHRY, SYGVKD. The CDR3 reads CAISEAPGLEQYF. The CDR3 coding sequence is TGTGCCATCAGTGAGGCCCCTGGGCTCGAGCAGTACTTC.

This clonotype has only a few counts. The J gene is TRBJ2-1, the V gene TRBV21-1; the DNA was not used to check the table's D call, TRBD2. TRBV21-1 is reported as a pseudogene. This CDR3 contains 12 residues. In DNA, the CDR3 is TGTGCCAGCAGCAAGGGACTTGATGAGCAGTTCTTC. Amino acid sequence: CASSKGLDEQFF.

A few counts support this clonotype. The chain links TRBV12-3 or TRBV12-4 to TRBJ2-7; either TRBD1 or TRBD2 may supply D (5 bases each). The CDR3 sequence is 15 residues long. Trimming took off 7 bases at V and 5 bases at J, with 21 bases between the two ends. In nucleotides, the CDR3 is TGTGCCAGCACCATAGCCGGGGCCGGGCCCCACGAGCAGTACTTC. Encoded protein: CASTIAGAGPHEQYF.